These T cell receptor beta chains were read from a single sample in a study of shared clonotypes between healthy human individuals. The table came from immunoSEQ multiplex PCR; TCRdb's copy has only in-frame clones and leaves some out. This table holds approximately 2,000,000 clones, 85% to 95% found once. Input material: naive CD4+ T cells from PBMCs. The receptors derive from a man aged 18 to 30 in good health. Some clones in this sample may be carry-over from other donors' samples. CDR3s include the opening cysteine and the closing phenylalanine or tryptophan. A D gene is named only where the DNA matches it firmly. Rows may omit the clone size; those that give it use once, few, many or a size class.

TRBV29-1	.	.	TRBJ2-1	14	CSVVVWSRRNEQFF	TGCAGCGTCGTCGTGTGGTCACGGCGGAATGAGCAGTTCTTC
TRBV19	.	.	TRBJ1-1	13	CASSLGLETEAFF	TGTGCCAGTAGTCTAGGGTTGGAAACTGAAGCTTTCTTT
TRBV4-3	.	.	TRBJ2-7	16	CASSQVGPGLGYEQYF	TGCGCCAGCAGCCAAGTAGGGCCAGGGCTTGGGTACGAGCAGTACTTC
TRBV15	.	.	TRBJ2-7	11	CATSRPYEQYF	TGTGCCACCAGCAGGCCCTACGAGCAGTACTTC
TRBV28	.	.	TRBJ1-5	17	CASSFLGWGAGNQPQHF	TGTGCCAGCAGTTTCTTGGGTTGGGGGGCGGGCAATCAGCCCCAGCATTTT
TRBV5-1	.	once	TRBJ2-7	13	CASSYSIPYEQYF	TGCGCCAGCAGCTACTCCATTCCCTACGAGCAGTACTTC
TRBV7-8	TRBD1	.	TRBJ1-4	18	CASSLFGTGLTANEKLFF	TGTGCCAGCAGCTTATTTGGGACAGGGTTGACGGCTAATGAAAAACTGTTTTTT
TRBV27	.	.	TRBJ2-2	14	CASSSFRDAGELFF	TGTGCCAGCAGTTCCTTTAGGGATGCCGGGGAGCTGTTTTTT
TRBV6-5	TRBD1	.	TRBJ2-5	15	CASSYLGQGQETQYF	TGTGCCAGCAGTTACTTGGGACAGGGGCAAGAGACCCAGTACTTC
TRBV28	.	.	TRBJ1-1	13	CASSLKYGAEAFF	TGTGCCAGCAGTTTAAAGTACGGGGCTGAAGCTTTCTTT
TRBV9	TRBD2	.	TRBJ2-7	14	CASSPTGTTQEQYF	TGTGCCAGCAGCCCTACCGGGACTACCCAAGAGCAGTACTTC
TRBV6-5	.	.	TRBJ1-2	15	CASGRQNKLGYGYTF	TGTGCCAGCGGGCGACAAAATAAGCTAGGCTATGGCTACACCTTC
TRBV7-9	TRBD2	.	TRBJ2-7	16	CASSGPTSPSVEEQYF	TGTGCCAGCAGCGGCCCGACTAGCCCATCCGTCGAGGAGCAGTACTTC
TRBV6-4	.	.	TRBJ2-7	15	CASSYSAGRSYEQYF	TGTGCCAGCAGTTACTCGGCAGGGAGGAGTTACGAGCAGTACTTC
TRBV29-1	.	.	TRBJ2-7	13	CSVTQDRDYEQYF	TGCAGCGTGACCCAGGACAGAGACTACGAGCAGTACTTC
TRBV5-1	TRBD2	.	TRBJ2-5	19	CASSPPGEMAGGPRETQYF	TGCGCCAGCAGCCCACCGGGGGAGATGGCGGGAGGGCCAAGAGAGACCCAGTACTTC